This T cell receptor (beta chain) was captured in a study of cytomegalovirus exposure and HLA in healthy donors. Study-wide results and caveats: In vitro experiments confirmed that a few CMV-associated chains were specific for CMV antigens. According to an earlier analysis, most TCR beta V segments yielded productive rearrangements about 90% or about 30% of the time.

V lost 7 bases and J lost 4; bases outside the gene matches: 5. Germline CDR1 is MNHNS and CDR2 is SASEGT. The CDR3 is made up of 14 amino acids. PCR involved 60 Vbeta and 13 Jbeta primers. Data came from immunoSEQ multiplex PCR; TCRdb stores just in-frame clones and leaves some out. This sample has some 81,000 clones, with roughly two thirds found just once. It was healthy bone marrow donors who served as donors. As for this clone: Its antigen is unknown.

This chain connects TRBV6-1 to TRBJ1-3, with TRBD1 matching over 9 bases. The receptor comes from a middle-aged woman in good health and CMV-seropositive. The specimen was PBMCs. The CDR3 loop is CASKQGAGGNTIYF. CDR3 bases: TGTGCCAGCAAACAGGGGGCGGGAGGAAACACCATATATTTT.